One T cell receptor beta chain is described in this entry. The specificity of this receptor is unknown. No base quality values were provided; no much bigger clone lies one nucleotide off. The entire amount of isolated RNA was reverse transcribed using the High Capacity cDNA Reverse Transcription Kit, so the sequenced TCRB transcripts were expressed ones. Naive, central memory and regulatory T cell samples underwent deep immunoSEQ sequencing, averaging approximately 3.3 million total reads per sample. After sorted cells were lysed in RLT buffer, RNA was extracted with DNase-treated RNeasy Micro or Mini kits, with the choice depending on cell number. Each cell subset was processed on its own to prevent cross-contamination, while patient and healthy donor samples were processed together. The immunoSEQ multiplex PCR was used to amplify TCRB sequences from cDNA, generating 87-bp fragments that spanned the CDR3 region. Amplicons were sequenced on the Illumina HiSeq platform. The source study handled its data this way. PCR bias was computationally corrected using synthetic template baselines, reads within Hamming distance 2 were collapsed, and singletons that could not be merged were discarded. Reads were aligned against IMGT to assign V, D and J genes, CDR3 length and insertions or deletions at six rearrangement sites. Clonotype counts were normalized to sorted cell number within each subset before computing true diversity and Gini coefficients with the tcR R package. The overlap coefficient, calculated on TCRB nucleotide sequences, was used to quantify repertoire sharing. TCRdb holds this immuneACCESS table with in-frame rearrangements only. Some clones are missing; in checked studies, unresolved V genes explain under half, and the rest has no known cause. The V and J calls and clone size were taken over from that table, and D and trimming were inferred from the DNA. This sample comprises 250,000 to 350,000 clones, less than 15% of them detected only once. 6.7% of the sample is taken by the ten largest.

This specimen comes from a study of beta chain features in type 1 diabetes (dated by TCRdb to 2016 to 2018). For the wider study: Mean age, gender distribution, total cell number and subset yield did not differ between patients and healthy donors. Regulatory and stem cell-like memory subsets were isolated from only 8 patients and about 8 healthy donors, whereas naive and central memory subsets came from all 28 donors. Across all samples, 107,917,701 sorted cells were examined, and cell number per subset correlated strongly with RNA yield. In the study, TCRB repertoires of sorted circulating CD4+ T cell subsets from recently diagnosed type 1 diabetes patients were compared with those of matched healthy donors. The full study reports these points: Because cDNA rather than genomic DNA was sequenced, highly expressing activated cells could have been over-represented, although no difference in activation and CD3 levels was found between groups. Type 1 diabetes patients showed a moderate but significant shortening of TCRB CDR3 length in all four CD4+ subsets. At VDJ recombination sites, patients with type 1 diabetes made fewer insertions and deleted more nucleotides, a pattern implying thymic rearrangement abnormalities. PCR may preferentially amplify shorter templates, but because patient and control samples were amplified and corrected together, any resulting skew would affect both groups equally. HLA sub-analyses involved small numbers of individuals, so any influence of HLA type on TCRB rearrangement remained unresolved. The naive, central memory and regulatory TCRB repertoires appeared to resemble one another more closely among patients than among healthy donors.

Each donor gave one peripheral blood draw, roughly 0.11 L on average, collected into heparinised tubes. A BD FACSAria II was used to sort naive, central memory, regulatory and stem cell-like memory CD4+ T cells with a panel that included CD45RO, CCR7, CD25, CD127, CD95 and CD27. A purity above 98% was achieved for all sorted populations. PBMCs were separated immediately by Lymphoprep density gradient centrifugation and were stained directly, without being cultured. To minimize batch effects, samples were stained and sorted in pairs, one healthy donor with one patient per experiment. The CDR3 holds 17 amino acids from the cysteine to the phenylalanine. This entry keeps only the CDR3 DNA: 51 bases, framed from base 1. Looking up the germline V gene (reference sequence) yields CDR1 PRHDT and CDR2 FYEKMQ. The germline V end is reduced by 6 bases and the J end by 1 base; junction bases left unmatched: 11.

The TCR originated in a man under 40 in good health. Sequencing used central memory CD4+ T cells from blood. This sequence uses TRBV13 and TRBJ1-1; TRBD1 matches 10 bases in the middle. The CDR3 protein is CASRTSRGTGANTEAFF. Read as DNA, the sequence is TGTGCCAGCAGGACGTCGAGGGGGACAGGGGCGAACACTGAAGCTTTCTTT.